These T cell receptor beta chains were read from a single sample in a study of T cells in Graves' hyperthyroidism and ophthalmopathy. TCRdb processed the multiplex PCR reads anew with MiXCR; each CDR3 protein has one entry. The sample yields some 740,000 distinct CDR3 sequences, less than 15% seen once. Specimen: blood. Source of these receptors: a woman between 18 and 29 years old with Graves' hyperthyroidism. Each CDR3 is given with its conserved first and last residue. A D gene is named only where the DNA matches it firmly. Clone size, where shown, is once, few, many, or a class for clones that have expanded.

j_gene	abundance	d_gene	v_gene	CDR3aa	CDR3nt
TRBJ1-1	few	.	TRBV24-1	CAASDPGQRPEGNTEAFF	TGTGCCGCCAGTGATCCCGGACAGCGCCCGGAGGGGAACACTGAAGCTTTCTTT
TRBJ1-1	.	TRBD1	TRBV19	CASRRDRALTEAFF	TGTGCCAGTAGGAGAGACAGGGCATTAACTGAAGCTTTCTTT
TRBJ2-1	.	.	TRBV30	CAWTGGSGSYNEQFF	TGTGCCTGGACTGGGGGGAGCGGGTCTTACAATGAGCAGTTCTTC
TRBJ2-7	few	TRBD1	TRBV6-5	CASSYGSPGGEQYF	TGTGCCAGCAGTTACGGGTCCCCAGGGGGCGAGCAGTACTTC
TRBJ2-3	many	TRBD2	TRBV12-3/TRBV12-4	CASSFELAAMNTQYF	TGTGCCAGCAGTTTTGAGCTAGCGGCCATGAATACGCAGTATTTT
TRBJ2-3	few	.	TRBV6-6	CASSYGATQYF	TGTGCCAGCAGTTACGGGGCTACGCAGTATTTT
TRBJ1-5	few	.	TRBV20-1	CSAGGGSNQPQHF	TGCAGTGCTGGGGGGGGTAGCAATCAGCCCCAGCATTTT
TRBJ2-7	many	.	TRBV20-1	CSARGGRETGEQYF	TGCAGTGCTAGAGGGGGCAGGGAAACGGGCGAGCAGTACTTC
TRBJ2-2	few	TRBD2	TRBV7-2	CASSPRTSGSPYTGELFF	TGTGCCAGCAGTCCCCGGACTAGCGGGAGTCCCTACACCGGGGAGCTGTTTTTT
TRBJ2-1	many	.	TRBV4-2	CASSQELGSYNEQFF	TGTGCCAGCAGCCAAGAGTTGGGCTCCTACAATGAGCAGTTCTTC
TRBJ2-1	many	.	TRBV7-9	CASSLAPGTPYNEQFF	TGTGCCAGCAGCTTAGCTCCCGGGACTCCCTACAATGAGCAGTTCTTC
TRBJ2-7	.	.	TRBV20-1	CSVPLPASSYEQYF	TGCAGTGTTCCGCTCCCAGCCAGCTCCTACGAGCAGTACTTC
TRBJ2-7	many	.	TRBV29-1	CSVAGVGSLYEQYF	TGCAGCGTTGCGGGGGTGGGCAGTCTCTACGAGCAGTACTTC
TRBJ1-1	.	.	TRBV29-1	CSVERGDRLNTEAFF	TGCAGCGTTGAAAGGGGAGACAGGTTGAACACTGAAGCTTTCTTT
TRBJ2-7	few	.	TRBV7-2	CASSFSGLGSYEQYF	TGTGCCAGCAGCTTCTCGGGACTCGGCTCCTACGAGCAGTACTTC
TRBJ2-1	.	.	TRBV7-3	CASGLWGTVYNEQFF	TGTGCCAGCGGCTTATGGGGGACTGTCTACAATGAGCAGTTCTTC
TRBJ2-1	many	.	TRBV7-6	CASSFLGGNNEQFF	TGTGCCAGCAGCTTTTTGGGGGGCAACAATGAGCAGTTCTTC
TRBJ2-2	.	.	TRBV24-1	CATSRRGVGGELFF	TGTGCCACCAGTAGGAGGGGCGTCGGCGGGGAGCTGTTTTTT